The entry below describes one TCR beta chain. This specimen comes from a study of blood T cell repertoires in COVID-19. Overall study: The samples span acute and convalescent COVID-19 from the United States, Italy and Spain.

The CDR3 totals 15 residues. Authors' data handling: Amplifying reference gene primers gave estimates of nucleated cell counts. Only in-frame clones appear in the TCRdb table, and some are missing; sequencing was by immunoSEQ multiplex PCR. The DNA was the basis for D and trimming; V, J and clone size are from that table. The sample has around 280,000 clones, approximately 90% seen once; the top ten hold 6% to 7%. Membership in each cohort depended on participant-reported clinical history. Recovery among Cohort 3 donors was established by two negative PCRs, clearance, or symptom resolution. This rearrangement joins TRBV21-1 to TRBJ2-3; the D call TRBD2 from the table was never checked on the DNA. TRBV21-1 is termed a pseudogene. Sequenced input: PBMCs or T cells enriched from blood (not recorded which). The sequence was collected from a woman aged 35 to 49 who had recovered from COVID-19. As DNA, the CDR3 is TGTGCCAGCAGCAAACTAGCGGGAGGGCCAGATACGCAGTATTTT. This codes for CASSKLAGGPDTQYF.